Listed below are T cell receptor beta chains from one sample, sequenced in a study of blood T cell repertoires in COVID-19. TCRdb keeps only in-frame clones here, not all; method: immunoSEQ multiplex PCR. This sample has some 350,000 clones; roughly 90% occur once, and the top ten carry less than 3.5%. Material for sequencing was peripheral blood. The receptors derive from a woman aged 25 to 39 with COVID-19, enrolled during active disease. CDR3s include the opening cysteine and the closing phenylalanine or tryptophan. Fields, in order: clone size, J gene, V gene, D gene, CDR3 protein, CDR3 DNA. A D gene is named only where the DNA matches it firmly. For some rows the clone size is stated as once, few or many, or as a class when expanded; others skip it.

abundance: -; j_gene: TRBJ1-2; v_gene: TRBV13; d_gene: -; CDR3aa: CASSLRTENYGYTF; CDR3nt: TGTGCCAGCAGCTTACGGACAGAGAACTATGGCTACACCTTC
abundance: -; j_gene: TRBJ2-2; v_gene: TRBV5-6; d_gene: TRBD2; CDR3aa: CASSIAGGVTGELFF; CDR3nt: TGTGCCAGCAGCATAGCGGGAGGGGTCACCGGGGAGCTGTTTTTT
abundance: few; j_gene: TRBJ2-3; v_gene: TRBV6-4; d_gene: TRBD2; CDR3aa: CASSEGGGSTDTQYF; CDR3nt: TGTGCCAGCAGTGAAGGCGGGGGGAGCACAGATACGCAGTATTTT
abundance: -; j_gene: TRBJ2-1; v_gene: TRBV11-3; d_gene: -; CDR3aa: CASSFSRTYNEQFF; CDR3nt: TGTGCCAGCAGCTTTTCCAGGACCTACAATGAGCAGTTCTTC
abundance: -; j_gene: TRBJ2-1; v_gene: TRBV4-3; d_gene: -; CDR3aa: CASSQDRAGEQFF; CDR3nt: TGCGCCAGCAGCCAAGATAGGGCGGGAGAGCAGTTCTTC
abundance: -; j_gene: TRBJ1-5; v_gene: TRBV7-2; d_gene: -; CDR3aa: CASSFGGERNQPQHF; CDR3nt: TGTGCCAGCAGCTTCGGTGGGGAGCGCAATCAGCCCCAGCATTTT
abundance: -; j_gene: TRBJ2-7; v_gene: TRBV14; d_gene: TRBD1; CDR3aa: CASSRNRGLGSYEQYF; CDR3nt: TGTGCCAGCAGCCGGAACAGGGGGCTGGGGTCCTACGAGCAGTACTTC
abundance: -; j_gene: TRBJ2-1; v_gene: TRBV29-1; d_gene: TRBD2; CDR3aa: CSATSGFYNEQFF; CDR3nt: TGCAGCGCGACTAGCGGGTTCTACAATGAGCAGTTCTTC
abundance: -; j_gene: TRBJ1-4; v_gene: TRBV27; d_gene: TRBD1; CDR3aa: CASSPTPQGAREKLFF; CDR3nt: TGTGCCAGCAGCCCGACCCCCCAGGGGGCGCGGGAAAAACTGTTTTTT
abundance: -; j_gene: TRBJ1-1; v_gene: TRBV19; d_gene: -; CDR3aa: CASSTPQGGNTEAFF; CDR3nt: TGTGCCAGTAGTACCCCCCAGGGCGGGAACACTGAAGCTTTCTTT
abundance: -; j_gene: TRBJ1-2; v_gene: TRBV6-6; d_gene: -; CDR3aa: CASLAGGANGYTF; CDR3nt: TGTGCCAGCCTTGCGGGGGGAGCTAATGGCTACACCTTC
abundance: -; j_gene: TRBJ2-1; v_gene: TRBV5-1; d_gene: -; CDR3aa: CASSLEGPTQYNEQFF; CDR3nt: TGCGCCAGCAGCTTGGAGGGGCCGACTCAGTACAATGAGCAGTTCTTC
abundance: -; j_gene: TRBJ2-2; v_gene: TRBV11-3; d_gene: TRBD1; CDR3aa: CASSLDRARELFF; CDR3nt: TGTGCCAGCAGCTTGGACAGGGCTCGGGAGCTGTTTTTT
abundance: -; j_gene: TRBJ2-1; v_gene: TRBV5-6; d_gene: -; CDR3aa: CASTEQVPYNEQFF; CDR3nt: TGTGCCAGCACCGAACAGGTGCCCTACAATGAGCAGTTCTTC